Each of the 31 T cell receptor beta chains below was sequenced from the same sample in a study of T cells in narcolepsy. Libraries were prepared by immunoSEQ multiplex PCR; TCRdb keeps only in-frame clonotypes and omits some of them. The data show about 25,000 clones, with approximately 84% seen just once and 1.3% held by the top ten. Input material: CD45RA- memory CD4+ T cells from PBMCs. The source of these receptors is a human donor with narcolepsy.

The gene calls are TRBV23-1 and TRBJ1-1; D unresolved. TRBV23-1 is assigned to the ORF class and has an uncertain function. The CDR3 spans 11 residues. Trimming removed 11 bases from V and 4 bases from J, with 11 bases in between. The CDR3, as DNA: TGCGCCCGTTCCCCGGGCACTGAAGCTTTCTTT. Amino acid sequence: CARSPGTEAFF.

The chain couples TRBV7-2 to TRBJ1-3; D gene uncertain. Germline V gene data show CDR1 as SGHTA and CDR2 as FQGNSA. V was trimmed by 2 bases and J by 7 bases, leaving 9 bases between them. This CDR3 contains 13 residues. The CDR3: CASSLQWSNTIYF. The CDR3 DNA sequence: TGTGCCAGCAGCTTACAATGGAGTAACACCATATATTTT.

The chain carries TRBV19 and TRBJ2-7; either TRBD1 or TRBD2 may fit D (5 bases each). The V end was cut by 3 bases, the J end by 2 bases, with 17 bases between. The germline gives CDR1 LNHDA, CDR2 SQIVND (reference sequence). There are 16 residues in the CDR3. CDR3: CASSIEVGGAAYEQYF. DNA of the CDR3: TGTGCCAGTAGTATTGAGGTTGGGGGAGCGGCCTACGAGCAGTACTTC.

The J gene is TRBJ2-5, the V gene TRBV2; the D is unclear. V was cut by 4 bases and J by 3 bases, with 9 bases left in between. The CDR3 has 13 amino acids. Germline CDR1 reads SNHLY; CDR2 reads FYNNEI. The CDR3 sequence: CASSVFPEETQYF. As DNA, the CDR3 is TGTGCCAGCAGTGTTTTTCCAGAAGAGACCCAGTACTTC.

This clone was seen just once. V usage is TRBV28 and J usage is TRBJ1-4; D remains ambiguous. V was trimmed by 3 bases and J by 6 bases, leaving 8 bases between them. Per germline, CDR1 MDHEN and CDR2 SYDVKM. The CDR3 length is 13 residues. CDR3 sequence (DNA): TGTGCCAGCAGTTTCCCCCCTCATGAAAAACTGTTTTTT. This gives the protein CASSFPPHEKLFF.

This rearrangement joins TRBV4-3 to TRBJ2-1; D might be TRBD2 (5 bases). The CDR3 loop spans 11 amino acids. From germline, CDR1 is LGHNA and CDR2 YSLEER. Trimming pared 4 bases from V and 7 bases from J, leaving 5 bases between. The CDR3 DNA is TGCGCCAGCAGCCGGGAGAATGAGCAGTTCTTC. It translates to CASSRENEQFF.

The V and J genes are TRBV6-5 and TRBJ2-7; D unresolved. CDR1 is MNHEY, CDR2 SVGAGI, per germline. The V and J ends lost 0 bases and 6 bases respectively, with 12 bases between them. The CDR3 is made up of 14 amino acids. CDR3 DNA: TGTGCCAGCAGTTACTCGAAGCCGGGTGGCGAGCAGTACTTC. Encoded protein: CASSYSKPGGEQYF.

The rearrangement uses TRBV4-3 and TRBJ1-1; no definite D call. The CDR3 has 12 residues. CDR1 and CDR2 from the germline V gene are LGHNA and YSLEER. With 2 bases removed from V and 7 bases from J, the gap between germline ends came to 8 bases. The CDR3 region has the DNA TGCGCCAGCAGCCAAACCACAGATGAAGCTTTCTTT. Encoded protein: CASSQTTDEAFF.

This clone showed up just once. The V call is TRBV7-8, the J call TRBJ2-7; D perhaps matches TRBD2 (6 bases). The CDR3 has 15 residues. Germline V lookup: CDR1 SGHVS, CDR2 FQNEAQ. Trimming left V 1 base short and J 3 bases short, with 13 bases between. The CDR3 reads CASSLVDAGLYEQYF. DNA of the CDR3: TGTGCCAGCAGCTTAGTAGATGCGGGGCTCTACGAGCAGTACTTC.

J is TRBJ2-1 and V is TRBV29-1, with 13 bases lining up with TRBD2. The CDR3 has 14 amino acids. J gave up 7 bases and V 5 bases, and 5 bases lay outside the gene matches. Per germline, CDR1 SQVTM and CDR2 ANQGSEA. The DNA for the CDR3 is TGCAGCGTTTTACTAGCGGGAGGGAGGAATGAGCAGTTCTTC. Translating it yields CSVLLAGGRNEQFF.

The V and J genes are TRBV21-1 and TRBJ2-7; TRBD2, the table's D call, lacks a check against the DNA. TRBV21-1 has pseudogene status. This CDR3 is 15 amino acids long. The CDR3 protein is CASSKVTSETYEQYF. As DNA, the CDR3 is TGTGCCAGCAGCAAAGTAACTAGCGAGACCTACGAGCAGTACTTC.

CDR3 residues: CASGDSGRQPQHF. CDR3 DNA: TGTGCCAGTGGAGACAGTGGTCGCCAGCCCCAGCATTTT. The chain combines TRBV19 with TRBJ1-5; D is possibly TRBD1 (5 bases). CDR3 length: 13 amino acids. Trimming cost V 8 bases and J 7 bases, with 15 bases left between them. Germline CDR1 LNHDA, CDR2 SQIVND (reference sequence).

This clone occurred a few times. The rearrangement uses TRBV7-9 and TRBJ1-2; D is unclear. V dropped 5 bases and J dropped 0 bases, with 10 bases sitting between them. This CDR3 has 14 amino acids. The germline V gene has CDR1 SEHNR and CDR2 FQNEAQ (reference sequence). The CDR3: CASSSGSSNYGYTF. The CDR3 DNA reads TGTGCCAGCAGCAGTGGGAGTTCTAACTATGGCTACACCTTC.

This clone was seen only once. This chain uses TRBV19 with TRBJ2-1; 9 bases map to TRBD1. From germline, CDR1 is LNHDA and CDR2 SQIVND (reference sequence). J gave up 5 bases and V 9 bases, and 5 bases lay outside the gene matches. The CDR3 length is 13 residues. DNA for the CDR3: TGTGCCAGCTTGGGACAGGGCGACAATGAGCAGTTCTTC. Translated, it gives CASLGQGDNEQFF.

The DNA for the CDR3 is TGCGCCAGCAGCCAGGCCGGGACTAGCGCGCTCAATGAGCAGTTCTTC. It specifies CASSQAGTSALNEQFF. The chain combines TRBV4-3 with TRBJ2-1, with TRBD2 matching over 10 bases. The germline CDR1 and CDR2 sequences are LGHNA and YSLEER. Unmatched junction bases numbered 8, after V lost 3 bases and J lost 6 bases. The length of the CDR3 is 16 residues.

The chain joins TRBV19 to TRBJ1-1; perhaps TRBD1 as D (5 bases). The V and J ends lost 3 bases and 1 base respectively, with 9 bases between them. This CDR3 spans 14 amino acids. Germline V gives CDR1 LNHDA, CDR2 SQIVND (reference sequence). CDR3 sequence: CASSIRGQNTEAFF. For the CDR3, the DNA is TGTGCCAGTAGTATCCGTGGACAGAACACTGAAGCTTTCTTT. Full variable domain (remainder filled in from reference TRBV19 and TRBJ1-1): DGGITQSPKYLFRKEGQNVTLSCEQNLNHDAMYWYRQDPGQGLRLIYYSQIVNDFQKGDIAEGYSVSREKKESFPLTVTSAQKNPTAFYLCASSIRGQNTEAFFGQGTRLTVV.

The chain has TRBV10-3 and TRBJ2-3; a weak D match, TRBD2 (6 bases). This CDR3 spans 14 amino acids. Per the germline V gene, CDR1 is ENHRY and CDR2 is SYGVKD. V was shortened by 6 bases and J by 0 bases, with 10 bases between the two germline ends. In DNA, the CDR3 is TGTGCCATCAGGGAGGCGGGAAGCACAGATACGCAGTATTTT. Amino acid sequence: CAIREAGSTDTQYF.

The gene calls are TRBV19 and TRBJ1-2, with D perhaps TRBD1 (6 bases). Between the trimmed V and J ends, which lost 0 bases and 10 bases, there was a span of 18 bases. Germline CDR1 reads LNHDA; CDR2 reads SQIVND (reference sequence). The CDR3 runs to 15 residues. In DNA, the CDR3 is TGTGCCAGTAGTATAGATCTGCAGGGGCCGACCTTCTACACCTTC. Amino acids: CASSIDLQGPTFYTF.

This chain links TRBV7-2 with TRBJ2-3; 11 bases are a match to TRBD2. Germline assignment: CDR1 SGHTA and CDR2 FQGNSA. The CDR3 runs 17 residues. V shed 5 bases and J 4 bases; nucleotides not matched to a gene: 11. CDR3 DNA: TGTGCCAGCAGCGCTCCACTAGCGGGAGTGGGCGCAGATACGCAGTATTTT. It is translated as CASSAPLAGVGADTQYF.

This chain uses TRBV27 with TRBJ2-1; 9 bases fit TRBD2. The germline CDR1 and CDR2 sequences are MNHEY and SMNVEV (reference sequence). The CDR3 consists of 15 residues. Unmatched junction bases numbered 7, after V lost 5 bases and J lost 5 bases. The CDR3 region is CASSLTSGFDNEQFF. The CDR3, as DNA: TGTGCCAGCAGTCTTACTAGCGGGTTCGACAATGAGCAGTTCTTC.

V gene TRBV28 combines with J gene TRBJ1-1; no reliable D call. Trimming took 1 base from V and 3 from J, leaving 9 bases between them. Germline V lookup: CDR1 MDHEN, CDR2 SYDVKM. The CDR3 contains 14 residues. This chain's CDR3 is CASSLSPGYTEAFF. Here the CDR3 DNA reads TGTGCCAGCAGTTTATCCCCTGGATACACTGAAGCTTTCTTT.

This rearrangement joins TRBV19 to TRBJ2-7; D call uncertain. Germline V lookup: CDR1 LNHDA, CDR2 SQIVND (reference sequence). The CDR3 totals 13 residues. Trimming cost V 4 bases and J 3 bases, with 10 bases left between them. The CDR3: CASSTPLGYEQYF. In DNA, the CDR3 is TGTGCCAGTAGTACACCACTTGGCTACGAGCAGTACTTC.

The rearrangement links TRBV7-9 to TRBJ2-7; possible D gene TRBD1, 7 bases. The ends were cut back, 7 bases at V and 2 bases at J, with 15 bases in the middle. Germline CDR1 and CDR2: SEHNR and FQNEAQ (reference sequence). CDR3 length: 14 amino acids. This CDR3 is CASTSGGQTYEQYF. The CDR3 nucleotides read TGTGCCAGCACCTCAGGGGGGCAAACCTACGAGCAGTACTTC. Full variable domain (remainder filled in from reference TRBV7-9 and TRBJ2-7): DTGVSQNPRHKITKRGQNVTFRCDPISEHNRLYWYRQTLGQGPEFLTYFQNEAQLEKSRLLSDRFSAERPKGSFSTLEIQRTEQGDSAMYLCASTSGGQTYEQYFGPGTRLTVT.

This clone was seen just once. This sequence joins TRBV5-1 and TRBJ2-2, with 7 nucleotides matching TRBD1. CDR1 SGHRS and CDR2 YFSETQ come from the germline V gene. V was clipped by 3 bases and J by 3 bases; unmatched bases: 20. This CDR3 has 20 amino acids. CDR3 nucleotide sequence: TGCGCCAGCAGCTCGGGTTTCGAAACAGGGGTTTTAAAGGACACCGGGGAGCTGTTTTTT. The encoded protein is CASSSGFETGVLKDTGELFF.

V usage is TRBV6-1 and J usage is TRBJ2-3, with D tentatively TRBD1 (6 bases). V lost 2 bases and J 2 bases, leaving 11 bases between the germline ends. The CDR3 covers 15 residues. CDR1 MNHNS and CDR2 SASEGT come from the germline V gene. As DNA, the CDR3 is TGTGCCAGCAGTGAATTAAACAGGGTCACAGATACGCAGTATTTT. Its translation is CASSELNRVTDTQYF.

The V and J genes are TRBV4-1 and TRBJ2-1, with 8 bases identical to TRBD1. Germline lookup yields CDR1 MGHRA and CDR2 YSYEKL. V was clipped by 2 bases and J by 2 bases; unmatched bases: 8. The CDR3 has 17 amino acids. This CDR3 is CASSQPPQGAAYNEQFF. As DNA, the CDR3 is TGCGCCAGCAGCCAACCACCCCAGGGGGCGGCCTACAATGAGCAGTTCTTC.

This clone was seen only once. The chain joins TRBV10-3 to TRBJ2-7, with 10 bases matching TRBD2. V shed 2 bases and J 5 bases; nucleotides not matched to a gene: 3. Germline CDR1 and CDR2: ENHRY and SYGVKD. There are 14 residues in the CDR3. In DNA form, the CDR3 reads TGTGCCATCAGTGAGCGTCTAGCGGGAGACGAGCAGTACTTC. Translated, it gives CAISERLAGDEQYF.

The sample holds a few counts of this clone. This rearrangement joins TRBV6-5 to TRBJ1-6, with TRBD1 matching over 7 bases. The CDR3 consists of 15 residues. Losses at the gene ends were 6 bases for V and 2 bases for J; bases not matched to a gene: 4. The germline CDR1 and CDR2 sequences are MNHEY and SVGAGI. The CDR3 DNA sequence: TGTGCCAGCAGAGAGGGGGCAACCTATAATTCACCCCTCCACTTT. Translated: CASREGATYNSPLHF.

This chain uses TRBV9 with TRBJ2-1; TRBD2 agrees at 12 bases. This CDR3 region has 15 residues. The junction had 8 bases not matched to a gene; V was cut back by 4 bases and J by 9 bases. The germline CDR1 and CDR2 sequences are SGDLS and YYNGEE. The CDR3 loop is CASSTRLAGVREQFF. The CDR3 nucleotides are TGTGCCAGCAGCACCCGACTAGCGGGAGTGCGTGAGCAGTTCTTC.

The chain employs TRBV18 and TRBJ2-2; D not certain. V was shortened by 4 bases and J by 6 bases, with 9 bases between the two germline ends. The CDR3 loop spans 13 amino acids. CDR1 is KGHSH and CDR2 is LQKENI in the germline V gene. CDR3 region: CASSRAAAGELFF. The DNA of the CDR3 is TGTGCCAGCTCACGGGCCGCGGCCGGGGAGCTGTTTTTT. Combining the CDR3 with reference TRBV18 and TRBJ2-2 gives the whole variable domain NAGVMQNPRHLVRRRGQEARLRCSPMKGHSHVYWYRQLPEEGLKFMVYLQKENIIDESGMPKERFSAEFPKEGPSILRIQQVVRGDSAAYFCASSRAAAGELFFGEGSRLTVL.

The chain links TRBV7-8 to TRBJ2-3; 9 bases line up with TRBD2. CDR1 SGHVS and CDR2 FQNEAQ come from the germline V gene. This CDR3 has 18 residues. The V gene end was trimmed by 0 bases and the J gene end by 0 bases; junction bases not matched to a gene: 7. CDR3 in amino acids: CASSLASSSGRSTDTQYF. The CDR3 region has the DNA TGTGCCAGCAGCTTAGCGAGCTCCAGCGGGAGGAGCACAGATACGCAGTATTTT. The variable domain in full, completed from reference TRBV7-8 and TRBJ2-3, reads GAGVSQSPRYKVAKRGQDVALRCDPISGHVSLFWYQQALGQGPEFLTYFQNEAQLDKSGLPSDRFFAERPEGSVSTLKIQRTQQEDSAVYLCASSLASSSGRSTDTQYFGPGTRLTVL.